This TCR beta chain was sequenced during a study of spatial heterogeneity in lung cancer. Time point indicated: sample taken at primary tumor resection. The donor group consisted of under 95 patients who had untreated, early-stage non-small cell lung cancer. In each case, whole RNA from tumor, nontumor lung or frozen PBMC was sequenced unsorted. Germline CDR1 is MDHEN and CDR2 is SYDVKM. The CDR3 consists of 13 residues. The V gene lost 5 bases and the J gene lost 10 bases, with 12 bases spanning the gap. Regarding the study as a whole: The study found that expanded intratumoral alpha and beta TCR counts tracked tumor mutation counts.

Relative to its sample, this clonotype is medium-sized. The antigen is not known. This beta chain represents an off-target read in a library built for alpha chains; its size is of limited meaning. One entry per CDR3 protein, called by TCRdb with MiXCR from the 5' RACE reads. Among approximately 6,800 distinct CDR3 sequences listed, approximately 15% were seen once. The chain carries TRBV28 and TRBJ1-6, with D unclear. This sequence was found in a male donor with early-stage non-small cell lung cancer. The sample in question was lung tumor tissue, obtained at surgery. CDR3 region: CASSPEDDSPLHF. As DNA, the CDR3 is TGTGCCAGCAGTCCGGAAGACGACTCACCCCTCCACTTT.